The T cell receptor beta chain under discussion was sequenced for a study of blood T cell repertoires in COVID-19. Study background: COVID-19 samples from acute and convalescent phases originated in the United States, Italy and Spain. T cells, B-cell-depleted T cells, or PBMCs provided the cDNA or gDNA that served as material.

Original processing notes: Estimation of nucleated cell counts relied on the amplification of reference gene primers. The data were produced by immunoSEQ multiplex PCR, yet TCRdb's version contains in-frame clones alone and is incomplete. Clone size and the V and J calls come from that table; the DNA yielded D and trimming. The profile shows 150,000 or so clones, about nine tenths of them singletons. Trimming shortened V by 0 bases and J by 4 bases, and 9 bases separated the two germline ends. This CDR3 has 14 residues. Looked up from germline, CDR1 is MNHEY and CDR2 is SVGAGI. This TCR came from a man aged 60 to 69 with active or convalescent COVID-19. This chain links TRBV6-5 with TRBJ1-2; D might be TRBD1 (5 bases). The sequenced sample was peripheral blood. CDR3 sequence reads: CASSYSRQGYGYTF. The CDR3 nucleotides are TGTGCCAGCAGTTACTCTCGCCAGGGCTATGGCTACACCTTC.